This is a list of T cell receptor beta chains from one sample in a study of shared clonotypes between healthy human individuals. Measured with immunoSEQ multiplex PCR; TCRdb has only the in-frame clones, and not every one. The sample includes some 2 million clones, 85% to 95% of them seen just once. The sample was naive CD8+ T cells sorted from blood. The receptors derive from a man younger than 35 in good health. Both conserved end residues are trimmed from each CDR3. Each record gives: D gene, clone size, J gene, V gene, CDR3 protein. D genes are given only for firm matches. Size is stated for part of the rows, as once, few or many counts, or as a class when the clone is expanded.

d_gene: NA; abundance: NA; j_gene: TRBJ2-5; v_gene: TRBV4-1; CDR3aa: ASSPLVELQETQY
d_gene: NA; abundance: NA; j_gene: TRBJ1-1; v_gene: TRBV6-5; CDR3aa: ASSYSITNTEAF
d_gene: NA; abundance: NA; j_gene: TRBJ1-1; v_gene: TRBV9; CDR3aa: ASSVGVSGTEAF
d_gene: TRBD1; abundance: NA; j_gene: TRBJ2-5; v_gene: TRBV15; CDR3aa: ATSRGTGSETQY
d_gene: NA; abundance: NA; j_gene: TRBJ2-3; v_gene: TRBV27; CDR3aa: ASSLGLLSTDTQY
d_gene: TRBD1; abundance: NA; j_gene: TRBJ2-7; v_gene: TRBV13; CDR3aa: ASSSRDRRWKY
d_gene: NA; abundance: NA; j_gene: TRBJ1-4; v_gene: TRBV13; CDR3aa: ASSLLGGTNEKLF
d_gene: TRBD2; abundance: NA; j_gene: TRBJ2-1; v_gene: TRBV5-4; CDR3aa: ASSLRLAGGSSYNEQF
d_gene: TRBD2; abundance: NA; j_gene: TRBJ2-7; v_gene: TRBV13; CDR3aa: ASSSPSSGPYEQY
d_gene: NA; abundance: once; j_gene: TRBJ2-2; v_gene: TRBV7-9; CDR3aa: ASSSPPLAYTGELF
d_gene: TRBD1; abundance: NA; j_gene: TRBJ2-7; v_gene: TRBV19; CDR3aa: ASSIAATGEGEQY
d_gene: NA; abundance: NA; j_gene: TRBJ2-5; v_gene: TRBV5-1; CDR3aa: ASSLAGYGETQY
d_gene: TRBD1; abundance: NA; j_gene: TRBJ1-6; v_gene: TRBV6-1; CDR3aa: ASSERDRAFAYNSPLH
d_gene: NA; abundance: NA; j_gene: TRBJ2-5; v_gene: TRBV2; CDR3aa: ASSGGRISDDTQY
d_gene: NA; abundance: NA; j_gene: TRBJ2-5; v_gene: TRBV27; CDR3aa: ASSFGPGTETQY
d_gene: NA; abundance: NA; j_gene: TRBJ2-7; v_gene: TRBV6-5; CDR3aa: ASSGGYEQY
d_gene: NA; abundance: few; j_gene: TRBJ1-3; v_gene: TRBV5-1; CDR3aa: ASSFDSQSGNTIY
d_gene: TRBD1; abundance: NA; j_gene: TRBJ2-7; v_gene: TRBV19; CDR3aa: ASSVRQGTAYEQY
d_gene: NA; abundance: NA; j_gene: TRBJ2-3; v_gene: TRBV4-3; CDR3aa: ASSQAGGDTQY
d_gene: TRBD1; abundance: NA; j_gene: TRBJ2-4; v_gene: TRBV5-1; CDR3aa: ASSPGDRPVPDIQY
d_gene: NA; abundance: NA; j_gene: TRBJ2-7; v_gene: TRBV7-9; CDR3aa: ASSPPVKIYEQY
d_gene: NA; abundance: NA; j_gene: TRBJ2-7; v_gene: TRBV7-9; CDR3aa: ASSLTGTLYEQY
d_gene: TRBD2; abundance: NA; j_gene: TRBJ2-5; v_gene: TRBV5-6; CDR3aa: ASSLAGGQETQY
d_gene: TRBD2; abundance: NA; j_gene: TRBJ2-1; v_gene: TRBV15; CDR3aa: ATSPETSGEQF
d_gene: NA; abundance: NA; j_gene: TRBJ1-4; v_gene: TRBV4-3; CDR3aa: ASSQMGEGRSGEKLF
d_gene: NA; abundance: NA; j_gene: TRBJ2-1; v_gene: TRBV18; CDR3aa: ASSPGGVVSYNEQF
d_gene: NA; abundance: NA; j_gene: TRBJ1-6; v_gene: TRBV27; CDR3aa: ASSLYRDRNSPLH
d_gene: NA; abundance: NA; j_gene: TRBJ1-2; v_gene: TRBV5-6; CDR3aa: ASSSTVGYT
d_gene: NA; abundance: NA; j_gene: TRBJ2-7; v_gene: TRBV2; CDR3aa: ASSERGESYEQY
d_gene: TRBD2; abundance: once; j_gene: TRBJ2-7; v_gene: TRBV6-6; CDR3aa: ASRTTSGDEQY
d_gene: NA; abundance: NA; j_gene: TRBJ2-7; v_gene: TRBV11-1; CDR3aa: ASSCSTARHGSEQY
d_gene: NA; abundance: NA; j_gene: TRBJ1-4; v_gene: TRBV9; CDR3aa: ASSVGSATNEKLF
d_gene: NA; abundance: NA; j_gene: TRBJ2-3; v_gene: TRBV6-1; CDR3aa: ASSGTLPLDTQY
d_gene: NA; abundance: NA; j_gene: TRBJ2-2; v_gene: TRBV7-8; CDR3aa: ASSRRDSFTGELF
d_gene: NA; abundance: few; j_gene: TRBJ2-7; v_gene: TRBV6-5; CDR3aa: ASSYEQGYEQY
d_gene: NA; abundance: NA; j_gene: TRBJ2-2; v_gene: TRBV4-3; CDR3aa: ASSQDRLYTGELF
d_gene: TRBD2; abundance: NA; j_gene: TRBJ2-3; v_gene: TRBV6-6; CDR3aa: AMSGDSTDTQY
d_gene: TRBD1; abundance: NA; j_gene: TRBJ1-6; v_gene: TRBV6-5; CDR3aa: ASSYGTGFSPLH
d_gene: TRBD1; abundance: NA; j_gene: TRBJ1-4; v_gene: TRBV5-6; CDR3aa: ASSAWTGGSEKLF
d_gene: NA; abundance: once; j_gene: TRBJ2-3; v_gene: TRBV13; CDR3aa: ASSFSMQKQLTDTQY
d_gene: NA; abundance: NA; j_gene: TRBJ2-7; v_gene: TRBV5-1; CDR3aa: ASSLVVDYEQY
d_gene: TRBD1; abundance: once; j_gene: TRBJ2-7; v_gene: TRBV7-6; CDR3aa: ASSSGTGAYEQY
d_gene: NA; abundance: NA; j_gene: TRBJ2-7; v_gene: TRBV5-6; CDR3aa: ASSLEGGNEQY
d_gene: NA; abundance: NA; j_gene: TRBJ2-7; v_gene: TRBV5-5; CDR3aa: ASSLVDSRPYEQY
d_gene: NA; abundance: NA; j_gene: TRBJ1-1; v_gene: TRBV7-6; CDR3aa: ASSLQGGDTEAF
d_gene: TRBD1; abundance: NA; j_gene: TRBJ1-6; v_gene: TRBV9; CDR3aa: ASSPSGTGFSPLH
d_gene: TRBD1; abundance: NA; j_gene: TRBJ1-2; v_gene: TRBV29-1; CDR3aa: SVEEQGAYRYT
d_gene: NA; abundance: NA; j_gene: TRBJ1-4; v_gene: TRBV5-6; CDR3aa: ASSLGLGNEKLF
d_gene: NA; abundance: NA; j_gene: TRBJ1-2; v_gene: TRBV2; CDR3aa: ASRLSGFLNYGYT
d_gene: NA; abundance: NA; j_gene: TRBJ2-5; v_gene: TRBV7-9; CDR3aa: ASSLPSSQETQY
d_gene: NA; abundance: NA; j_gene: TRBJ1-1; v_gene: TRBV28; CDR3aa: ASSLVDILNTEAF
d_gene: NA; abundance: NA; j_gene: TRBJ2-7; v_gene: TRBV4-1; CDR3aa: ASSQDFQPTSYEQY
d_gene: NA; abundance: NA; j_gene: TRBJ2-7; v_gene: TRBV5-1; CDR3aa: ASSLEGLTSSYEQY